Listed here is a single T cell receptor beta chain. In this sample, this clonotype turned up many times. What this receptor recognizes is not known. No much larger clone is present one base from it, and per-base qualities are unavailable. The hyperthyroidism patients were between 18 and 65 years old and newly diagnosed, with a disease duration of less than 2 months. Exclusion was applied to patients with uncontrolled infections, other autoimmune diseases, pregnancy or lactation. Diagnoses were based on clinical symptoms, serum thyroxine and TRAb, thyroid ultrasound and orbital computed tomography. For progressor patients, blood was drawn at the first diagnosis of hyperthyroidism, before any ophthalmopathy symptoms had appeared. PBMCs were isolated from about 10 ml of fresh peripheral blood by Ficoll-Paque density gradient centrifugation. Patients classed as progressors first received a Graves' hyperthyroidism diagnosis and then went on to develop ophthalmopathy during follow-up. Trizol reagent was used to extract total RNA, and RNA quality was then checked on an Agilent 2100 Bioanalyzer.

The sample comes from a study of T cells in Graves' hyperthyroidism and ophthalmopathy (dated by TCRdb to the late 2010s). Turning to the overall study: Peripheral blood was sampled at the time of initial diagnosis, prior to any treatment. An independent validation cohort of fewer than 20 hyperthyroidism patients and 17 patients who later progressed to ophthalmopathy tested prospective prediction of ophthalmopathy. The paper describes TCR Vbeta CDR3 sequencing of around 140 peripheral blood samples, made up of 43 ophthalmopathy patients, some 76 hyperthyroidism patients and approximately 17 progressor patients. In roughly six Graves' hyperthyroidism patients, the study also compared T-cell repertoires from thyroid tissue with T-cell repertoires from blood. Following sampling, methimazole starting at 30 mg daily was given to hyperthyroidism patients, and high-dose intravenous methylprednisolone was given to ophthalmopathy patients. TCR V-J signatures able to tell the groups apart were searched for in a discovery cohort of around 95 patients, of whom 43 had Graves' ophthalmopathy and roughly 59 had stable Graves' hyperthyroidism. The approximately 90 discovery patients were randomly split 7:3 into training and test sets.

From its cysteine to its phenylalanine, the CDR3 spans 14 amino acids. The read is trimmed to its CDR3 DNA, 42 bases read in frame from base 1. The trim is 1 base for V and 5 bases for J, with a gap of 12 bases between the germline ends. The research as a whole found: In validation, progression to ophthalmopathy was predicted by the model with more than 65% sensitivity and roughly 76% specificity, a median of about 6.8 months before onset. A model built on a 13 V-J signature distinguished ophthalmopathy from stable hyperthyroidism, reaching approximately 89% sensitivity and around 82% specificity in cross-validation and 80%/75% in testing. Sample size was not statistically predetermined, and investigators were not blinded to group allocation. Most expanded thyroid clonotypes (frequency above 0.001) were also detected in blood, a finding suggesting that blood repertoires may reflect thyroid immune responses.

The TCR beta CDR3 regions were amplified from the RNA transcripts. The first round of RT-PCR for the TCR CDR3 was performed with the HTBI primer set and the Qiagen OneStep RT-PCR kit. Libraries were constructed in a second round of multiplex PCR, after which size selection and purification were performed. The libraries were sequenced on an Illumina HiSeq2000 using paired-end 100 bp reads. The paper's processing steps were these. SOAPnuke was used to process the raw data, throwing out any read that contained adapters or uncalled bases, had a mean Phred below 15, or lacked an exact constant-primer or identifier match. COPE v1.2.5 was used to merge the high-quality paired reads, and each unique nucleotide sequence was defined as a clonotype. MiTCR v1.1 was used to align the clonotypes against IMGT TRBV, TRBD and TRBJ reference segments. Only V-J combinations with frequency above 0.0001, covering about 99% of repertoires, were analysed. A TCS score was defined as the ratio of F50 (clonal expansion) to E x V (chaos), with BLOSUM62-based TCRdist applied between CDR3 peptides within each V-J. Welch's t-statistics and random forest reduced around 550 V-J features to under 15, which were used in a naive Bayes classifier (R e1071). The public reads were reprocessed in TCRdb via fastp at Q25 and MiXCR, keeping in-frame beta chains. Rows with one shared CDR3 protein collapse into an entry with the most common genes and DNA. These V and J calls originate from TCRdb's pipeline instead of the authors' own analysis. This sample gives almost 600,000 distinct CDR3 sequences in total; about 15% of them show up just once. The ten largest clonotypes hold 4.5% to 6% of the sample.

Specimen: blood. This receptor was obtained from a woman in her twenties or thirties with Graves' hyperthyroidism that later progressed to Graves' ophthalmopathy. The chain employs TRBV12-3 or TRBV12-4 and TRBJ2-7; a tentative D call is TRBD2 (5 bases match). This receptor carries the CDR3 CASSLGGAENEQYF. DNA sequence: TGTGCCAGCAGTTTAGGGGGAGCCGAAAACGAGCAGTACTTC.